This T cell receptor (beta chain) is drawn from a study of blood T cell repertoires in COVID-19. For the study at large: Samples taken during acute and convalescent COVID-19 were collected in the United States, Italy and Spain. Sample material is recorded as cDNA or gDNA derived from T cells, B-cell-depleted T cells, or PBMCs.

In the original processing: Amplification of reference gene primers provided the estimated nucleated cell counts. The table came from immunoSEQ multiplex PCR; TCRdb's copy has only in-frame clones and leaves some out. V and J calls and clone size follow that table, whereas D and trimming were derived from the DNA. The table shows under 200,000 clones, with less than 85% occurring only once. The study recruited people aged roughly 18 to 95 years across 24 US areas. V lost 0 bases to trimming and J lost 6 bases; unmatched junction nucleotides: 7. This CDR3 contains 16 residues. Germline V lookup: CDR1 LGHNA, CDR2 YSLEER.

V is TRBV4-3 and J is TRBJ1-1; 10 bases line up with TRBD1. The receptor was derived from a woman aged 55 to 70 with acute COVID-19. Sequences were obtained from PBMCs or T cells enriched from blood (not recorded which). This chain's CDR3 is CASSQDMGQGKSEAFF. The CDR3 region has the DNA TGCGCCAGCAGCCAAGATATGGGACAGGGGAAGTCTGAAGCTTTCTTT.